The 18 T cell receptor beta chains given below trace back to one sample, sequenced in a study of blood T cell repertoires in COVID-19. Profiling relied on immunoSEQ multiplex PCR, and the TCRdb table lists in-frame clones only, not all of them. The sample comprises about 60,000 clones, 88% of which are singletons, and 4.5% to 6% rests with the top ten. Specimen: peripheral blood. The receptors stem from a human donor in a cohort sampled during active COVID-19.

The V gene is TRBV20-1, the J gene TRBJ1-4; possibly TRBD1 for D (5 bases). Germline V gives CDR1 DFQATT, CDR2 SNEGSKA (reference sequence). The CDR3 totals 12 residues. Trimming pared 3 bases from V and 7 bases from J, leaving 9 bases between. The CDR3 region is CSASQGSEKLFF. The CDR3 DNA reads as TGCAGTGCTAGTCAGGGAAGTGAAAAACTGTTTTTT.

This chain links TRBV11-2 with TRBJ1-2; D unresolved. The CDR3 loop spans 13 amino acids. The ends were cut back, 5 bases at V and 4 bases at J, with 11 bases in the middle. CDR1 and CDR2 from the germline V gene are SGHAT and FQNNGV. The DNA for the CDR3 is TGTGCCAGCAGCCCGACACAACCCTATGGCTACACCTTC. It codes for CASSPTQPYGYTF.

The chain recombines TRBV5-1 with TRBJ2-3; 12 positions match TRBD2. Per the germline V gene, CDR1 is SGHRS and CDR2 is YFSETQ. There are 17 residues in the CDR3. Losses at the gene ends were 2 bases for V and 0 bases for J; bases not matched to a gene: 4. The CDR3 here is CASSFRTSGTSTDTQYF. The CDR3 DNA reads TGCGCCAGCAGCTTCCGGACTAGCGGGACTAGCACAGATACGCAGTATTTT.

This clone was seen a single time. The J gene is TRBJ2-1, the V gene TRBV6-1, with D possibly matching TRBD2 (6 bases). Trimming cost V 2 bases and J 3 bases, with 14 bases left between them. The CDR3 loop spans 16 amino acids. CDR1 MNHNS and CDR2 SASEGT come from the germline V gene. In DNA, the CDR3 is TGTGCCAGCAGTGAATGGGTCGGGAGTGACTACAATGAGCAGTTCTTC. As protein: CASSEWVGSDYNEQFF.

The rearrangement uses TRBV19 and TRBJ2-2, with a possible D match to TRBD2 (6 bases). The CDR3 length is 12 residues. CDR1 and CDR2 from the germline V gene are LNHDA and SQIVND (reference sequence). The CDR3 sequence: CATNGGTGELFF. The CDR3 region has the DNA TGTGCAACTAACGGAGGGACCGGGGAGCTGTTTTTT.

The V and J genes are TRBV7-9 and TRBJ2-3, with D possibly TRBD2 on 6 matching bases. Trimming stripped 3 bases from V and 0 bases from J, with 10 bases between. Germline V gene lookup returns CDR1 SEHNR and CDR2 FQNEAQ (reference sequence). CDR3 size: 15 residues. CDR3 nucleotides: TGTGCCAGCAGCTTTAGCGGAGGTAGCACAGATACGCAGTATTTT. It specifies CASSFSGGSTDTQYF.

This clone showed up just once. The genes are TRBV21-1 and TRBJ1-2; the DNA was not compared with TRBD1, the D call given in the table. TRBV21-1 has pseudogene status. The CDR3 spans 14 residues. The CDR3 here is CASSKVPGNYGYTF. The DNA for the CDR3 is TGTGCCAGCAGCAAAGTACCAGGGAACTATGGCTACACCTTC.

J is TRBJ1-5 and V is TRBV12-3 or TRBV12-4; no reliable D call. CDR3 length: 13 amino acids. Trimming took 4 bases from V and 7 from J, leaving 11 bases between them. CDR3 nucleotide sequence: TGTGCCAGCAGTTCACACCCCGGGCAGCCCCAGCATTTT. Its protein product is CASSSHPGQPQHF.

The chain uses TRBV6-4 and TRBJ1-6; D uncertain. The V and J ends lost 0 bases and 10 bases respectively, with 4 bases between them. CDR1 and CDR2 (germline): MRHNA, SNTAGT. This CDR3 is 12 amino acids long. The CDR3 region is CASSDSGSPLHF. CDR3 coding DNA: TGTGCCAGCAGTGACTCTGGCTCACCCCTCCACTTT.

The V gene is TRBV5-1, the J gene TRBJ2-2; 8 bases match TRBD1. The CDR3 covers 15 residues. Per the germline V gene, CDR1 is SGHRS and CDR2 is YFSETQ. Germline trimming cut 4 bases from V and 7 bases from J; bases unmatched to any gene: 9. As DNA, the CDR3 is TGCGCCAGCAGCCCCTGGACAGGGACTGGCGGGGAGCTGTTTTTT. This sequence encodes CASSPWTGTGGELFF.

This clone was found a few times. The rearrangement uses TRBV5-1 and TRBJ2-1; 12 nucleotides line up with TRBD2. CDR3 size: 15 residues. The V and J ends lost 3 bases and 5 bases, in that order; junction bases with no gene match: 3. The V gene's germline CDR1 is SGHRS and CDR2 YFSETQ. The CDR3 DNA reads TGCGCCAGCAGCTGGACTAGCGGGAAAAACAATGAGCAGTTCTTC. It encodes CASSWTSGKNNEQFF.

This chain links TRBV18 with TRBJ2-1; TRBD2 might be the D (5 bases). V shed 3 bases and J shed 7 bases, with 16 bases lying between them. The CDR3 has 15 residues. Germline lookup yields CDR1 KGHSH and CDR2 LQKENI. The CDR3 here is CASSPSLTERNEQFF. The CDR3 region has the DNA TGTGCCAGCTCACCTTCCCTGACGGAGCGGAATGAGCAGTTCTTC.

The gene calls are TRBV7-2 and TRBJ2-5; 12 bases agree with TRBD2. J gave up 0 bases and V 6 bases, and 11 bases lay outside the gene matches. The CDR3 runs 18 residues. The V gene's germline CDR1 is SGHTA and CDR2 FQGNSA. This chain's CDR3 is CASSEGPSGGAYQETQYF. For the CDR3, the DNA is TGTGCCAGCAGTGAGGGGCCTAGCGGGGGGGCTTACCAAGAGACCCAGTACTTC.

Notes on this clone: At the DNA level, this CDR3 is encoded by other sequences in the same sample as well. V and J are TRBV7-2 and TRBJ2-5; 7 nucleotides align to TRBD2. The germline V gene has CDR1 SGHTA and CDR2 FQGNSA. The V and J ends lost 1 base and 5 bases, in that order; junction bases with no gene match: 4. The CDR3 is 14 residues long. The CDR3 nucleotides are TGTGCCAGCAGCTTAGGAGGACTAGGGGAGACCCAGTACTTC. The encoded protein is CASSLGGLGETQYF. Based on the CDR3 plus reference TRBV7-2 and TRBJ2-5, the full variable domain is GAGVSQSPSNKVTEKGKDVELRCDPISGHTALYWYRQSLGQGLEFLIYFQGNSAPDKSGLPSDRFSAERTGGSVSTLTIQRTQQEDSAVYLCASSLGGLGETQYFGPGTRLLVL.

The J gene is TRBJ2-7, the V gene TRBV11-2; D possibly corresponds to TRBD1 (5 bases). Trimming removed 4 bases from V and 2 bases from J, with 12 bases in between. Germline V CDR1 and CDR2: SGHAT, FQNNGV. CDR3 length: 14 amino acids. CDR3: CASSSRQGAYEQYF. The CDR3 DNA is TGTGCCAGCAGCTCCCGCCAAGGGGCCTACGAGCAGTACTTC.

This clone was picked up one time. This chain joins TRBV7-2 and TRBJ2-7, with 9 bases identical to TRBD1. V gave up 5 bases and J gave up 3 bases; unmatched junction bases: 11. Germline V gene data show CDR1 as SGHTA and CDR2 as FQGNSA. The CDR3 is 16 residues long. The DNA of the CDR3 is TGTGCCAGCAGCGAGGTACAGGGGGCGGCCCTCTACGAGCAGTACTTC. This encodes CASSEVQGAALYEQYF.

This chain uses TRBV19 with TRBJ1-5, with D hard to call. Trimming cost V 5 bases and J 7 bases, with 21 bases left between them. Germline CDR1 is LNHDA and CDR2 is SQIVND (reference sequence). The CDR3 has 16 residues. The CDR3 sequence is CASSPHRTAGGQPQHF. The CDR3 DNA follows: TGTGCCAGTAGTCCCCACCGGACGGCGGGAGGGCAGCCCCAGCATTTT.

The chain employs TRBV18 and TRBJ2-2; a weak D match, TRBD2 (6 bases). This CDR3 is 16 amino acids long. Germline CDR1 reads KGHSH; CDR2 reads LQKENI. The germline V and J ends were trimmed by 3 bases and 4 bases, with 15 bases remaining between them. DNA for the CDR3: TGTGCCAGCTCACCGCGCGGGAATGTGGTCACCGGGGAGCTGTTTTTT. Translated: CASSPRGNVVTGELFF.